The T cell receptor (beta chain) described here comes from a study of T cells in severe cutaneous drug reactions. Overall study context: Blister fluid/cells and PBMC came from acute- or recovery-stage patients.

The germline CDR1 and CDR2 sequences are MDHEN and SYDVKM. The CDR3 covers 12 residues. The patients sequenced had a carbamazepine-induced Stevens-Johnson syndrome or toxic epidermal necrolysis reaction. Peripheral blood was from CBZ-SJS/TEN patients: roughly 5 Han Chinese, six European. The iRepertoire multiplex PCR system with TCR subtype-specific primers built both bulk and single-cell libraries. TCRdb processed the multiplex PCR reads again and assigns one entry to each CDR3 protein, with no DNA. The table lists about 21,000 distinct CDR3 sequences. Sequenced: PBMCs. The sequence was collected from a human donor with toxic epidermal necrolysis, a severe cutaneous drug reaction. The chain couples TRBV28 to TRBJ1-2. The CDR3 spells CASTSGSNGYTF.